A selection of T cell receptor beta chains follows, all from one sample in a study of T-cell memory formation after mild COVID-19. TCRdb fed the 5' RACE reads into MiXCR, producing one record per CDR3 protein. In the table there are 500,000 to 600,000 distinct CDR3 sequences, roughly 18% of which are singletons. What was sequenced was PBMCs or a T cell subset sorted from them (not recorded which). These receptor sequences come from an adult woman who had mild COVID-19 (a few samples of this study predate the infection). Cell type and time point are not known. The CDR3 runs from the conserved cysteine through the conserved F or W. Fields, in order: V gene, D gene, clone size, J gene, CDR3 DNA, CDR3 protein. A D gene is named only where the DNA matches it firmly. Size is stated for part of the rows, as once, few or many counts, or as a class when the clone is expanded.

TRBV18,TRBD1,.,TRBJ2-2,TGTGCCAGCCAACCGGGACAGAAATCTCCCACTCCCACCGGGGAGCTGTTTTTT,CASQPGQKSPTPTGELFF
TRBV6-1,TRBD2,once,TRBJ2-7,TGTGCCAGCACCTCCCGGGGGGAGGTCAACGAGCAGTACTTC,CASTSRGEVNEQYF
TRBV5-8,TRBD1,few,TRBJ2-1,TGTGCCAGCAGCGCCCCGGGACAGGCTGGCAATGAGCAGTTCTTC,CASSAPGQAGNEQFF
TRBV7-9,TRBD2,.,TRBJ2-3,TGTGCCAGCAGCTTTCTAGCGGGCAGCAGCACAGATACGCAGTATTTT,CASSFLAGSSTDTQYF
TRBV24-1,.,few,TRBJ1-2,TGTGCCACCAGTGGACCGACCAGGGATGACTATGGCTACACCTTC,CATSGPTRDDYGYTF
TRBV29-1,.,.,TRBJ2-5,TGCAGCGCCGAGGGGGGTACGAAAGAGACCCAGTACTTC,CSAEGGTKETQYF
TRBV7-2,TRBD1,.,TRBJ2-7,TGTGCCAGCAGCTTAGCACAGGGGAACCACGAGCAGTACTTC,CASSLAQGNHEQYF
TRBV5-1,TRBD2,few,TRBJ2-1,TGCGCCAGCAGCTTGATAGGCGGGAGTCACGATGAGCAGTTCTTC,CASSLIGGSHDEQFF
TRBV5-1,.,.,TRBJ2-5,TGCGCCAGCAGCCCCCAACCAGGGGGGGGACAAGAGACCCAGTACTTC,CASSPQPGGGQETQYF
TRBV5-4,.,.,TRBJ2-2,TGTGCCAGCAGCTTGGCGGATACGAACACCGGGGAGCTGTTTTTT,CASSLADTNTGELFF
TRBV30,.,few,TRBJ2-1,TGTGCCTGGAGGTACCGACATAGCTCTTACAATGAGCAGTTCTTC,CAWRYRHSSYNEQFF
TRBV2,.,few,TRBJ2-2,TGTGCCAGCAGTGACAGCGCGAACACCGGGGAGCTGTTTTTT,CASSDSANTGELFF
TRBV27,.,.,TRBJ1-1,TGTGCCAGCAGCCAGCCTCAATTAAACACTGAAGCTTTCTTT,CASSQPQLNTEAFF
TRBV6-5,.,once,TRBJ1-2,TGTGCCAGCAGTTACTCTGTCTTCCAAAAGGGGCAAGGCTACACCTTC,CASSYSVFQKGQGYTF
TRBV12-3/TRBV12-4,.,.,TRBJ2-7,TGTGCCAGCAGCCCGCAGAGGACTGTCTACGAGCAGTACTTC,CASSPQRTVYEQYF
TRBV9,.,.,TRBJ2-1,TGTGCCAGCACCGGCAAGATTAACAATGAGCAGTTCTTC,CASTGKINNEQFF
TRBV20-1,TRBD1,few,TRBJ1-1,TGCAGTGCCTTACACAGGGGGCCGCAAGCTTTCTTT,CSALHRGPQAFF
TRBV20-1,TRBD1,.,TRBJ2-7,TGCAGTGCTAGAGACAGGACAGGGGTTATCTACGAGCAGTACTTC,CSARDRTGVIYEQYF
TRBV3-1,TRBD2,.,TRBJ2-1,TGTGCCAGCAGCTTAGCGGGGGGCGAACATGAGCAGTTCTTC,CASSLAGGEHEQFF
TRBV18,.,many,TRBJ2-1,TGTGCCAGCTCGCAAGGTCCCTCTTACAATGAGCAGTTCTTC,CASSQGPSYNEQFF
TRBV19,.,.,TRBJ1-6,TGTGCCAGTAGTATCGAAGGGAATTCACCCCTCCACTTT,CASSIEGNSPLHF
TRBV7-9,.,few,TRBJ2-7,TGTGCCAGCCTCTCGGGAAGCTACGAGCAGTACTTC,CASLSGSYEQYF